Presented here are 12 T cell receptor beta chains from one specimen sequenced in a study of CD4 T cells in relation to SARS-CoV-2 and coronaviruses. Before the COVID-19 pandemic, during about 2010-2019, CD4+ T cells were taken from unexposed donors. The cells were cultured for about ten days before CD4+ T cells were isolated. The antigens these receptors bind are not known. TCRdb's copy holds only in-frame clones and misses some; the assay was immunoSEQ multiplex PCR. The table has around 16,000 clones, around 78% seen once; the top ten hold 15% to 17%. Sequencing was done on a sample of CD4+ T cells from PBMCs, cultured in vitro. These receptors all stem from a human donor in good health.

The genes are TRBV10-1 and TRBJ2-3; possible D gene TRBD1, 6 bases. The CDR3 consists of 13 residues. Trimming removed 8 bases at V and 1 base at J, with 10 bases between. The germline V gene has CDR1 WNHNN and CDR2 SYGVQD (reference sequence). As DNA, the CDR3 is TGCGCCAGCGGGAGACAGGGCACAGATACGCAGTATTTT. It is translated as CASGRQGTDTQYF.

This clone has more than one count but fewer than ten. The chain uses TRBV27 and TRBJ1-6; 9 nucleotides match TRBD1. CDR1 and CDR2 (germline): MNHEY, SMNVEV (reference sequence). The CDR3 spans 15 residues. The trim removed 2 bases at V and 7 bases at J, leaving 3 bases unmatched. The CDR3 here is CASSLVGTGNSPLHF. The CDR3 bases are TGTGCCAGCAGTTTAGTCGGGACAGGGAATTCACCCCTCCACTTT.

The rearrangement uses TRBV28 and TRBJ1-1; 7 bases map to TRBD1. Per the germline V gene, CDR1 is MDHEN and CDR2 is SYDVKM. The CDR3 extends over 15 amino acids. V dropped 6 bases and J dropped 1; count of bases not matched to a gene: 8. The DNA of the CDR3 is TGTGCCAGCAGCCGACAGGGTCTGGCGAACACTGAAGCTTTCTTT. Protein product: CASSRQGLANTEAFF.

The rearrangement joins TRBV28 to TRBJ1-1, with D possibly TRBD1 on 5 matching bases. CDR3 length: 14 residues. Germline CDR1 is MDHEN and CDR2 is SYDVKM. Trimming pared 6 bases from V and 4 bases from J, leaving 15 bases between. The CDR3, as DNA: TGTGCCAGCAGACAGACCGTCGGGGGCACTGAAGCTTTCTTT. This encodes CASRQTVGGTEAFF.

J is TRBJ1-1 and V is TRBV6-6; unclear D gene. CDR3 length: 13 amino acids. Germline assignment: CDR1 MNHNY and CDR2 SVGAGI (reference sequence). Trimming shortened V by 6 bases and J by 0 bases, and 8 bases separated the two germline ends. This chain's CDR3 is CASRRAMNTEAFF. In DNA form, the CDR3 reads TGTGCCAGCAGAAGGGCCATGAACACTGAAGCTTTCTTT.

V and J are TRBV7-2 and TRBJ2-7; TRBD1 is a possible D gene (5 bases). Per the germline V gene, CDR1 is SGHTA and CDR2 is FQGNSA. The V and J ends lost 5 bases and 6 bases respectively, with 11 bases between them. The CDR3 runs 12 residues. CDR3 residues: CASSPGAGEQYF. In nucleotides, the CDR3 is TGTGCCAGCAGCCCTGGGGCTGGCGAGCAGTACTTC. Combining the CDR3 with reference TRBV7-2 and TRBJ2-7 gives the whole variable domain GAGVSQSPSNKVTEKGKDVELRCDPISGHTALYWYRQSLGQGLEFLIYFQGNSAPDKSGLPSDRFSAERTGGSVSTLTIQRTQQEDSAVYLCASSPGAGEQYFGPGTRLTVT.

J is TRBJ2-3 and V is TRBV18, with 10 bases identical to TRBD2. The CDR3 is made up of 18 amino acids. The V gene end was trimmed by 3 bases and the J gene end by 3 bases; junction bases not matched to a gene: 12. CDR1 and CDR2 (germline): KGHSH, LQKENI. In nucleotides, the CDR3 is TGTGCCAGCTCACCGAATAGAGCTAGCGGGAGTATAACAGATACGCAGTATTTT. Protein sequence: CASSPNRASGSITDTQYF.

The rearrangement uses TRBV6-1 and TRBJ1-5, with 10 positions matching TRBD1. This CDR3 region has 14 residues. The V gene end was trimmed by 2 bases and the J gene end by 10 bases; junction bases not matched to a gene: 5. Germline values: CDR1 MNHNS, CDR2 SASEGT. The CDR3 DNA reads TGTGCCAGCAGTGAACGGACAGGGGGTCTTCCCCAGCATTTT. It yields the protein CASSERTGGLPQHF.

This rearrangement joins TRBV15 to TRBJ2-1; 9 positions agree with TRBD2. Trimming removed 8 bases from V and 9 bases from J; junction bases left unmatched: 14. This CDR3 comprises 15 residues. The germline gives CDR1 LNHNV, CDR2 YYDKDF (reference sequence). CDR3 in amino acids: CATRRLSGSSVEQFF. The CDR3 coding sequence is TGTGCCACCCGACGCCTTAGCGGGAGCTCGGTTGAGCAGTTCTTC.

The J gene is TRBJ2-3, the V gene TRBV30; the D is unclear. This CDR3 has 14 amino acids. Germline V gives CDR1 GTSNPN, CDR2 SVGIG (reference sequence). V lost 1 base, J lost 1 base, and 9 bases lay in between. The CDR3 protein is CAWSGEVGTDTQYF. DNA for the CDR3: TGTGCCTGGAGTGGGGAAGTGGGCACAGATACGCAGTATTTT. The variable domain in full, completed from reference TRBV30 and TRBJ2-3, reads SQTIHQWPATLVQPVGSPLSLECTVEGTSNPNLYWYRQAAGRGLQLLFYSVGIGQISSEVPQNLSASRPQDRQFILSSKKLLLSDSGFYLCAWSGEVGTDTQYFGPGTRLTVL.

The rearrangement joins TRBV2 to TRBJ1-6; 9 bases are shared with TRBD1. Germline V gives CDR1 SNHLY, CDR2 FYNNEI. The CDR3 runs to 16 residues. Trimming took 6 bases from V and 10 from J; bases not matched to a gene: 13. The CDR3 bases are TGTGCCAGCAGCCAGAGTAGGGGACAGGGTGGATCACCCCTCCACTTT. Its protein is CASSQSRGQGGSPLHF. Supplemented by reference TRBV2 and TRBJ1-6, the full variable domain reads EPEVTQTPSHQVTQMGQEVILRCVPISNHLYFYWYRQILGQKVEFLVSFYNNEISEKSEIFDDQFSVERPDGSNFTLKIRSTKLEDSAMYFCASSQSRGQGGSPLHFGNGTRLTVT.

The chain joins TRBV6-6 to TRBJ2-7, with a weak D call TRBD2 (6 bases). V gave up 2 bases and J gave up 2 bases, with 7 bases separating them. Germline V CDR1 and CDR2: MNHNY, SVGAGI (reference sequence). There are 13 residues in the CDR3. The CDR3 nucleotides read TGTGCCAGCAGTTACGGCGGGACCTACGAGCAGTACTTC. It codes for CASSYGGTYEQYF.